Below, 21 T cell receptor beta chains from the same sample are listed, as sequenced in a study of shared clonotypes between healthy human individuals. Profiling relied on immunoSEQ multiplex PCR, and the TCRdb table lists in-frame clones only, not all of them. This table holds about 2.3 million clones, about nine tenths found once. The specimen was naive CD4+ T cells from PBMCs. This sample's subset: CD45RA+ positively selected. The receptors stem from a man between 18 and 29 years old in good health. Some clones in this sample may be carry-over from other donors' samples.

This clone was picked up one time. The chain joins TRBV5-1 to TRBJ2-1, with 8 bases aligning to TRBD2. Germline V lookup: CDR1 SGHRS, CDR2 YFSETQ. The CDR3 length is 15 residues. V was pared by 6 bases and J by 5 bases, with 10 bases of the junction left unmatched. CDR3 amino acids: CASKPRPLADNEQFF. The CDR3 nucleotides read TGCGCCAGCAAACCCCGGCCACTAGCGGACAATGAGCAGTTCTTC.

This chain uses TRBV7-2 with TRBJ2-5; D is perhaps TRBD1 or TRBD2 (5 bases each). Trimming took 5 bases from V and 5 from J, leaving 15 bases between them. This CDR3 spans 14 amino acids. The V gene's germline CDR1 is SGHTA and CDR2 FQGNSA. For the CDR3, the DNA is TGTGCCAGCAGCCCCCGTTTCGGGACGGAGACCCAGTACTTC. It translates to CASSPRFGTETQYF.

This chain joins TRBV30 and TRBJ1-5; weak D call: TRBD1 (5 bases). CDR3 length equals 12 residues. Germline V gives CDR1 GTSNPN, CDR2 SVGIG (reference sequence). The V end was cut by 2 bases, the J end by 6 bases, with 8 bases between. The CDR3 region is CAWSQGGQPQHF. CDR3 sequence (DNA): TGTGCCTGGAGTCAGGGCGGTCAGCCCCAGCATTTT.

This chain connects TRBV7-3 to TRBJ2-7; a weak D match, TRBD2 (6 bases). V was trimmed by 1 base and J by 2 bases, leaving 15 bases between them. The CDR3 contains 16 residues. Germline V gene sequence: CDR1 SGHTA, CDR2 FQGTGA. CDR3 loop: CASSLIKAGNTYEQYF. DNA for the CDR3: TGTGCCAGCAGCTTAATTAAGGCGGGGAATACCTACGAGCAGTACTTC.

The gene calls are TRBV9 and TRBJ1-2; possible D gene TRBD1, 6 bases. The germline V gene has CDR1 SGDLS and CDR2 YYNGEE. V was shortened by 4 bases and J by 4 bases, with 20 bases between the two germline ends. The CDR3 is 16 amino acids. The CDR3 DNA reads TGTGCCAGCAGCCCTATGCGGGGGGCTGAGGGCTATGGCTACACCTTC. Protein sequence: CASSPMRGAEGYGYTF.

The chain links TRBV18 to TRBJ1-5, with TRBD1 matching over 9 bases. The germline gives CDR1 KGHSH, CDR2 LQKENI. This CDR3 region has 14 residues. The J segment lost 4 bases and the V segment lost 4 bases, leaving 2 bases of the junction unmatched. The CDR3 sequence is CASSLQGANQPQHF. CDR3 coding DNA: TGTGCCAGCTCACTACAGGGGGCAAATCAGCCCCAGCATTTT.

V and J are TRBV11-1 and TRBJ2-1; 11 positions match TRBD2. Trimming cost V 4 bases and J 3 bases; bases outside gene matches: 8. The germline V gene encodes CDR1 SGHAT and CDR2 FQDESV (reference sequence). The CDR3 spans 17 residues. The CDR3 here is CASSSRTSGSSYNEQFF. The CDR3 region has the DNA TGTGCCAGCAGCTCTCGGACTAGCGGGTCTAGCTACAATGAGCAGTTCTTC.

The rearrangement links TRBV5-4 to TRBJ2-3, with D perhaps being TRBD1 or TRBD2 (5 bases each). Trimming took off 4 bases at V and 4 bases at J, with 13 bases between the two ends. Germline values: CDR1 SGHNT, CDR2 YYREEE (reference sequence). The CDR3 loop spans 14 amino acids. The CDR3 protein is CASSLAGAPDTQYF. The CDR3 nucleotides read TGTGCCAGCAGCCTGGCCGGGGCCCCAGATACGCAGTATTTT.

The J gene is TRBJ2-7, the V gene TRBV4-2; 8 bases align to TRBD2. Germline CDR1 reads LGHNA; CDR2 reads YNFKEQ. V trimming: 4 bases; J trimming: 6 bases; junction bases outside the gene matches: 14. This CDR3 has 16 amino acids. CDR3 loop: CASSPWRGDPVGEQYF. The CDR3 DNA reads as TGTGCCAGCAGCCCATGGCGGGGGGACCCAGTCGGCGAGCAGTACTTC.

The rearrangement uses TRBV6-6 and TRBJ1-2; D not certain. Germline values: CDR1 MNHNY, CDR2 SVGAGI (reference sequence). The CDR3 runs 13 residues. The germline V and J ends were trimmed by 7 bases and 0 bases, with 9 bases remaining between them. The DNA of the CDR3 is TGTGCCAGCAATGACAACTCTAACTATGGCTACACCTTC. Translating gives CASNDNSNYGYTF.

The V gene is TRBV5-1, the J gene TRBJ2-3, with a weak D call TRBD2 (5 bases). Trimming cost V 2 bases and J 1 base, with 14 bases left between them. The CDR3 runs to 16 residues. The germline CDR1 and CDR2 sequences are SGHRS and YFSETQ. CDR3 residues: CASSLGLVEGTDTQYF. The CDR3 DNA follows: TGCGCCAGCAGCTTAGGACTCGTAGAGGGCACAGATACGCAGTATTTT. The full variable domain, in which reference TRBV5-1 and TRBJ2-3 provide the parts outside the CDR3, is KAGVTQTPRYLIKTRGQQVTLSCSPISGHRSVSWYQQTPGQGLQFLFEYFSETQRNKGNFPGRFSGRQFSNSRSEMNVSTLELGDSALYLCASSLGLVEGTDTQYFGPGTRLTVL.

The CDR3 region is CASSPTGEGSEKLFF. Written as DNA, the CDR3 is TGTGCCAGCAGTCCCACAGGGGAGGGGAGTGAAAAACTGTTTTTT. The chain couples TRBV7-9 to TRBJ1-4; 7 nucleotides match TRBD1. CDR3 length equals 15 residues. The germline CDR1 and CDR2 sequences are SEHNR and FQNEAQ (reference sequence). Trimming cost V 6 bases and J 7 bases; bases outside gene matches: 11.

V is TRBV28 and J is TRBJ2-1; 13 positions agree with TRBD2. The V and J ends lost 6 bases and 5 bases, in that order; junction bases with no gene match: 10. The CDR3 loop spans 17 amino acids. Germline CDR1 reads MDHEN; CDR2 reads SYDVKM. The chain's CDR3 is CASSSAGLAGEDNEQFF. CDR3 DNA sequence: TGTGCCAGCAGCTCCGCCGGACTAGCGGGAGAGGACAATGAGCAGTTCTTC.

J is TRBJ2-5 and V is TRBV7-3; D is possibly TRBD2 (5 bases). Trimming took 2 bases from V and 4 from J, leaving 8 bases between them. The CDR3 totals 13 residues. Germline V gene data show CDR1 as SGHTA and CDR2 as FQGTGA. This CDR3 is CASSLQAGETQYF. The CDR3 bases are TGTGCCAGCAGCTTACAGGCGGGAGAGACCCAGTACTTC.

V usage is TRBV7-3 and J usage is TRBJ2-5; D is ambiguous. Deletions cut 1 base from V and 5 bases from J, with 14 bases between. CDR1 and CDR2 from the germline V gene are SGHTA and FQGTGA. The CDR3 covers 15 residues. CDR3 region: CASSLNAPDLETQYF. DNA for the CDR3: TGTGCCAGCAGCTTAAACGCCCCTGATCTGGAGACCCAGTACTTC.

The CDR3 coding sequence is TGTGCCAGCAGTTGGGACAGGTGGAATCAGCCCCAGCATTTT. It codes for CASSWDRWNQPQHF. This chain joins TRBV27 and TRBJ1-5; TRBD1 aligns across 8 bases. With V trimmed by 4 bases and J by 4 bases, 3 bases remained unmatched. CDR1 MNHEY and CDR2 SMNVEV come from the germline V gene (reference sequence). CDR3 length: 14 amino acids.

The J gene is TRBJ1-1, the V gene TRBV28, with D unresolved. From germline, CDR1 is MDHEN and CDR2 SYDVKM. V was pared by 5 bases and J by 1 base, with 8 bases between. This CDR3 region has 13 residues. CDR3 nucleotides: TGTGCCAGCAGTGAGACACAGAACACTGAAGCTTTCTTT. Its translation is CASSETQNTEAFF.

This clone was counted between two and nine times. V is TRBV20-1 and J is TRBJ1-5, with 7 nucleotides matching TRBD1. Germline lookup yields CDR1 DFQATT and CDR2 SNEGSKA (reference sequence). V shed 5 bases, J shed 12 bases, and the junction held 7 bases outside the gene matches. The CDR3 extends over 11 amino acids. In DNA, the CDR3 is TGCAGTGCTCCGGGGCCAGGGGGCCAGCATTTT. It is translated as CSAPGPGGQHF.

V and J are TRBV28 and TRBJ1-3, with D perhaps TRBD1 (5 bases). Per germline, CDR1 MDHEN and CDR2 SYDVKM. V shed 7 bases and J shed 4 bases, with 20 bases lying between them. This CDR3 comprises 16 residues. CDR3: CASTPGGEGTGNTIYF. CDR3 nucleotides: TGTGCCAGCACGCCGGGGGGGGAGGGCACCGGAAACACCATATATTTT.

The chain joins TRBV20-1 to TRBJ1-2; D not certain. Germline V gene sequence: CDR1 DFQATT, CDR2 SNEGSKA (reference sequence). The CDR3 loop spans 10 amino acids. Trimming shortened V by 3 bases and J by 12 bases, and 11 bases separated the two germline ends. CDR3 coding DNA: TGCAGTGCTAGTGCCAGCCTAAACACCTTC. Its protein is CSASASLNTF.

J is TRBJ2-3 and V is TRBV2, with D tentatively TRBD2 (6 bases). The CDR3 length is 12 residues. Trimming removed 3 bases at V and 8 bases at J, with 9 bases between. The V gene's germline CDR1 is SNHLY and CDR2 FYNNEI. CDR3 in amino acids: CASSEEEGTQYF. The CDR3, as DNA: TGTGCCAGCAGTGAGGAGGAGGGTACGCAGTATTTT.